Below, 21 T cell receptor beta chains from the same sample are listed, as sequenced in a study of blood T cells in healthy people across ages. It was with a sample-barcoded 5' primer and a J-beta primer mix that a second PCR of roughly 6 to 12 cycles was run. MiXCR, run by TCRdb on the 5' RACE reads, gives a single entry per CDR3 protein. The profile shows around 800,000 distinct CDR3 sequences, around half of them singletons. The sequenced sample was blood. The receptors were sampled from a man older than 75 in good health.

The sample holds a few counts of this clonotype. The chain is built from TRBV7-3 and TRBJ2-4, with 8 bases aligning to TRBD1. V lost 5 bases and J lost 3; bases outside the gene matches: 9. The CDR3 length is 16 residues. Germline CDR1 and CDR2: SGHTA and FQGTGA. The CDR3 sequence: CASSPGQARGKNIQYF. The CDR3, as DNA: TGTGCCAGCAGCCCGGGACAGGCGAGGGGCAAAAACATTCAGTACTTC.

This clonotype was seen a handful of times. The chain recombines TRBV21-1 with TRBJ2-7; the table names TRBD2, a call not compared with the DNA. TRBV21-1 is listed as a pseudogene. CDR3 length equals 18 residues. DNA for the CDR3: TGTGCCAGCAGCAGGGAAGTAGGGACCAAAAGGCGGGCCCCCGAGCAGTACTTC. Protein: CASSREVGTKRRAPEQYF.

There are a few counts of this clonotype. The V gene is TRBV10-3, the J gene TRBJ2-7, with TRBD2 matching 8 bases. The CDR3 totals 16 residues. Germline loops: CDR1 ENHRY, CDR2 SYGVKD. J gave up 3 bases and V 11 bases, and 18 bases lay outside the gene matches. CDR3 region: CAARNGREGRIYEQYF. The CDR3 nucleotides read TGTGCCGCCCGAAACGGACGGGAGGGCAGAATCTACGAGCAGTACTTC.

A few counts support this clonotype. The junction differs from germline at one of its ends, possibly a read error. The chain carries TRBV6-7 and TRBJ2-5; D may match TRBD1 or TRBD2 (5 bases each). TRBV6-7 is an ORF, and what it does is uncertain. The CDR3 extends over 10 amino acids. CDR3 region: CVGVQETQYF. CDR3 DNA sequence: TGCGTGGGGGTCCAAGAGACCCAGTACTTC.

A few counts support this clonotype. This chain uses TRBV27 with TRBJ2-1, with D possibly called TRBD1 or TRBD2 (6 bases each). Germline V lookup: CDR1 MNHEY, CDR2 SMNVEV (reference sequence). Trimming cost V 3 bases and J 7 bases, with 13 bases left between them. The CDR3 extends over 14 amino acids. DNA for the CDR3: TGTGCCAGCAGTTTCAGGGGTGGGGGGAATGAGCAGTTCTTC. Translating it yields CASSFRGGGNEQFF.

This clonotype turned up a few times. The V and J genes are TRBV29-1 and TRBJ1-6; TRBD1 might be the D (5 bases). In germline, CDR1 is SQVTM, CDR2 ANQGSEA. The CDR3 spans 13 residues. Trimming removed 6 bases from V and 12 bases from J, with 18 bases in between. Here the CDR3 DNA reads TGCAGCGTCCGCCGTGGGGACCTCGAACCCCTCCACTTT. Translation: CSVRRGDLEPLHF.

The chain couples TRBV20-1 to TRBJ2-1, with no clear D. The CDR3 runs to 13 residues. Trimming cost V 2 bases and J 6 bases, with 11 bases left between them. The germline V gene encodes CDR1 DFQATT and CDR2 SNEGSKA (reference sequence). CDR3 residues: CSARRAPGNEQFF. Written as DNA, the CDR3 is TGCAGTGCTAGAAGGGCCCCCGGCAATGAGCAGTTCTTC.

This chain links TRBV24-1 with TRBJ2-5, with 13 bases aligning to TRBD2. Germline CDR1 KGHDR, CDR2 SFDVKD. V lost 9 bases and J lost 4; bases outside the gene matches: 7. The CDR3 is 15 residues long. The CDR3 spells CATGRLAGGGETQYF. The CDR3 nucleotides are TGTGCCACCGGACGACTAGCGGGAGGCGGAGAGACCCAGTACTTC.

As DNA, the CDR3 is TGTGCCGGAGACTACAGGGGGGGGAACACTGAAGCTTTCTTT. It translates to CAGDYRGGNTEAFF. The V and J genes are TRBV6-1 and TRBJ1-1, with 8 bases aligning to TRBD1. Germline CDR1 MNHNS, CDR2 SASEGT. This CDR3 comprises 14 residues. Trimming took 11 bases from V and 1 from J; bases not matched to a gene: 9.

This clonotype has more than one count but fewer than ten. The V call is TRBV6-6, the J call TRBJ1-2; D is undetermined. The V gene's germline CDR1 is MNHNY and CDR2 SVGAGI (reference sequence). The V and J ends lost 2 bases and 0 bases respectively, with 10 bases between them. The CDR3 is 15 amino acids. The DNA for the CDR3 is TGTGCCAGCAGTTACGGTGCGGGATCTAACTATGGCTACACCTTC. Protein: CASSYGAGSNYGYTF.

The CDR3 protein is CASSSPREGETQYF. The CDR3 DNA is TGTGCCAGCAGCTCCCCCAGGGAAGGGGAGACGCAGTATTTT. The rearrangement joins TRBV11-3 to TRBJ2-3; D may match TRBD1 or TRBD2 (5 bases each). Trimming took 4 bases from V and 9 from J, leaving 17 bases between them. CDR1 and CDR2 from the germline V gene are SGHNT and YENEEA. This CDR3 has 14 residues.

The sample holds a few counts of this clonotype. V and J are TRBV6-2 or TRBV6-3 and TRBJ1-1; no definite D call. The CDR3 is 14 residues long. Trimming stripped 8 bases from V and 0 bases from J, with 13 bases between. Germline loops: CDR1 MNHEY, CDR2 SVGEGT. The CDR3 sequence: CASRRGELNTEAFF. The CDR3 region has the DNA TGTGCCAGCCGCCGCGGTGAGTTGAACACTGAAGCTTTCTTT.

Written as DNA, the CDR3 is TGCGCCAGCAGTTCCCTTAGGACAGGGGGGAACACTGAAGCTTTCTTT. Translated: CASSSLRTGGNTEAFF. This chain uses TRBV5-1 with TRBJ1-1; TRBD1 matches at 10 bases. This CDR3 contains 16 residues. Losses at the gene ends were 5 bases for V and 1 base for J; bases not matched to a gene: 8. Germline CDR1 SGHRS, CDR2 YFSETQ. Combining the CDR3 with reference TRBV5-1 and TRBJ1-1 gives the whole variable domain KAGVTQTPRYLIKTRGQQVTLSCSPISGHRSVSWYQQTPGQGLQFLFEYFSETQRNKGNFPGRFSGRQFSNSRSEMNVSTLELGDSALYLCASSSLRTGGNTEAFFGQGTRLTVV.

In this sample, this clonotype turned up many times. The CDR3 sequence: CASSSHTGAYEQYF. The DNA for the CDR3 is TGTGCCAGCAGCTCCCACACTGGGGCCTACGAGCAGTACTTC. The genes are TRBV13 and TRBJ2-7; D remains unclear. The ends were cut back, 4 bases at V and 2 bases at J, with 12 bases in the middle. This CDR3 contains 14 residues. Germline CDR1 is PRHDT and CDR2 is FYEKMQ (reference sequence).

The gene calls are TRBV3-1 and TRBJ2-3, with TRBD2 identical over 9 bases. With V trimmed by 6 bases and J by 6 bases, 10 bases remained unmatched. This CDR3 contains 15 residues. Germline CDR1 is LGHDT and CDR2 is YNNKEL (reference sequence). The CDR3 region has the DNA TGTGCCAGCAGTAATCTAGCGGGACGGGCGGATACGCAGTATTTT. As protein: CASSNLAGRADTQYF.

This clonotype was observed a few times. The rearrangement uses TRBV29-1 and TRBJ2-1; D gene unclear. Trimming shortened V by 2 bases and J by 2 bases, and 10 bases separated the two germline ends. This CDR3 is built from 14 residues. CDR1 and CDR2 (germline): SQVTM, ANQGSEA. CDR3 in DNA: TGCAGCGTTGAAATTAGCATAACCTACAATGAGCAGTTCTTC. This sequence encodes CSVEISITYNEQFF.

This clonotype was counted a few times. The chain carries TRBV3-1 and TRBJ2-5; D not resolved. This CDR3 is built from 14 residues. Trimming stripped 6 bases from V and 11 bases from J, with 22 bases between. Per germline, CDR1 LGHDT and CDR2 YNNKEL (reference sequence). The CDR3 loop is CASSLRSSYNEQYF. The CDR3 nucleotides read TGTGCCAGCAGTCTTCGGTCCTCCTACAATGAGCAGTACTTC.

The chain recombines TRBV2 with TRBJ2-5, with D hard to call. The germline V gene encodes CDR1 SNHLY and CDR2 FYNNEI. The V and J ends lost 6 bases and 11 bases respectively, with 13 bases between them. This CDR3 is built from 11 residues. The CDR3 coding sequence is TGTGCCAGCAGGGTTACCAATGAGCAGTACTTC. It yields the protein CASRVTNEQYF.

The rearrangement uses TRBV10-3 and TRBJ2-5, with 10 bases lining up with TRBD2. With V trimmed by 4 bases and J by 1 base, 6 bases remained unmatched. From germline, CDR1 is ENHRY and CDR2 SYGVKD. The CDR3 runs 16 residues. The CDR3 nucleotides are TGTGCCATCAGTGCCCGTCAGCGGGAGGGCCAAGAGACCCAGTACTTC. It yields the protein CAISARQREGQETQYF.

The chain uses TRBV6-5 and TRBJ2-7; D possibly uses TRBD1 or TRBD2 (6 bases each). CDR3 length: 16 residues. The germline gives CDR1 MNHEY, CDR2 SVGAGI. Trimming removed 0 bases from V and 5 bases from J, with 17 bases in between. The CDR3 loop is CASSYSRRGAVHEQYF. CDR3 DNA: TGTGCCAGCAGTTACTCGAGGAGGGGGGCGGTCCACGAGCAGTACTTC.

The count of this clonotype is one. The gene calls are TRBV18 and TRBJ2-1, with TRBD1 identical over 8 bases. CDR1 and CDR2 from the germline V gene are KGHSH and LQKENI. The CDR3 contains 13 residues. J lost 9 bases, V lost 4 bases, and 5 bases had no gene match. The CDR3 DNA reads as TGTGCCAGCTCACTTGGACAGGGAAGTGAGCAGTTCTTC. Its translation is CASSLGQGSEQFF.